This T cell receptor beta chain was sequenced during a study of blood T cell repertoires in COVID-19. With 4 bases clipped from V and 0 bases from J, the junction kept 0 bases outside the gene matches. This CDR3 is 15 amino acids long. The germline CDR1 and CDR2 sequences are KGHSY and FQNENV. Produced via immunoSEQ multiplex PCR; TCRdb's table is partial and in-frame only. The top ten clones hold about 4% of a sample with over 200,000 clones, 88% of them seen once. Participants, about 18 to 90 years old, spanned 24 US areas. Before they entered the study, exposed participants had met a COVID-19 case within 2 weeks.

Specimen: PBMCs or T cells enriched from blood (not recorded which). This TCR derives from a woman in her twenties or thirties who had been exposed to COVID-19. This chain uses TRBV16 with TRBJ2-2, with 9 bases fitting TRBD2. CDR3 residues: CASSRLAANTGELFF. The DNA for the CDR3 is TGTGCCAGCAGCCGACTAGCGGCGAACACCGGGGAGCTGTTTTTT.